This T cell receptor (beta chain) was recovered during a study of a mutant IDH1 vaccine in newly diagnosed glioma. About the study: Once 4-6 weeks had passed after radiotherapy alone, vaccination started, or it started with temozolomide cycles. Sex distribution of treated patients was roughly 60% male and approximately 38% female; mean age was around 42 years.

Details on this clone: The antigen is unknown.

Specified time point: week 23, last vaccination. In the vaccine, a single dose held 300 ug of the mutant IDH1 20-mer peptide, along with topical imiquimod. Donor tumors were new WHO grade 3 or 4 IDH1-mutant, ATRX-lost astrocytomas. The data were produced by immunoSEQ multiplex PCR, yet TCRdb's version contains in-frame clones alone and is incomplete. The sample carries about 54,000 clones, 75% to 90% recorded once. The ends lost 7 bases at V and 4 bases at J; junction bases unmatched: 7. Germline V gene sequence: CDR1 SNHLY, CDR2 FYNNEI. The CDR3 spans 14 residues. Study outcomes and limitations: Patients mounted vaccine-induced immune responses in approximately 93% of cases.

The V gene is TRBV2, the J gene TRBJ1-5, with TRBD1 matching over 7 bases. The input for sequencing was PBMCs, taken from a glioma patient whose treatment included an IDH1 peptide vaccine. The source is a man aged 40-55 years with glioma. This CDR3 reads CASTKTGNNQPQHF. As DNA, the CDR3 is TGTGCCAGCACCAAGACAGGGAATAATCAGCCCCAGCATTTT.